Listed below are T cell receptor beta chains from one sample, sequenced in a study of T cells in Graves' hyperthyroidism and ophthalmopathy. TCRdb passed the multiplex PCR reads through MiXCR, listing each CDR3 protein once. The table lists 380,000 or so distinct CDR3 sequences, 19% of them singletons. Sequenced input: blood. The source is a woman aged 18-29 years with Graves' hyperthyroidism. Both conserved end residues are part of each CDR3. Each record gives: clone size, D gene, J gene, V gene, CDR3 protein, CDR3 DNA. D genes are given only for firm matches. Clone size is stated in some rows and not others, as once, few, many or a class when expanded.

>NA|TRBD2|TRBJ2-5|TRBV28
CASSLASGRETQYF
TGTGCCAGCAGTTTAGCTAGCGGGCGAGAGACCCAGTACTTC
>many|NA|TRBJ1-2|TRBV7-9
CASSLAGATGNGYTF
TGTGCCAGCAGCTTAGCCGGGGCAACAGGGAACGGCTACACCTTC
>few|NA|TRBJ1-5|TRBV7-8
CASSLDDTYSNQPQHF
TGTGCCAGCAGCTTAGACGACACTTATAGCAATCAGCCCCAGCATTTT
>few|NA|TRBJ2-2|TRBV9
CASSVATGQTNTGELFF
TGTGCCAGCAGCGTAGCTACAGGACAGACGAACACCGGGGAGCTGTTTTTT
>NA|TRBD1|TRBJ1-1|TRBV12-3/TRBV12-4
CASSLGTGVPEAFF
TGTGCCAGCAGTTTAGGGACAGGAGTCCCTGAAGCTTTCTTT
>many|NA|TRBJ1-5|TRBV7-9
CASSLARDNQPQHF
TGTGCCAGCAGCTTAGCCAGGGACAATCAGCCCCAGCATTTT
>few|TRBD1|TRBJ1-6|TRBV30
CAWGQGHNSPLHF
TGTGCCTGGGGACAGGGTCATAATTCACCCCTCCACTTT
>many|NA|TRBJ2-4|TRBV20-1
CSARDDRRNIQYF
TGCAGTGCTAGGGACGACCGACGGAACATTCAGTACTTC
>many|NA|TRBJ1-5|TRBV28
CASSLSGRGNQPQHF
TGTGCCAGCAGTTTAAGCGGTCGCGGCAATCAGCCCCAGCATTTT
>many|NA|TRBJ1-2|TRBV10-3
CAITGTNYGYTF
TGTGCCATCACAGGGACTAACTATGGCTACACCTTC
>many|TRBD1|TRBJ1-5|TRBV4-1
CASSQKGQGDSNQPQHF
TGCGCCAGCAGCCAAAAGGGACAGGGGGATAGCAATCAGCCCCAGCATTTT
>many|NA|TRBJ2-7|TRBV12-3/TRBV12-4
CASSSGTDSYEQYF
TGTGCCAGCAGCTCCGGGACGGATTCCTACGAGCAGTACTTC
>NA|NA|TRBJ2-7|TRBV11-2
CASSHLGDEQYF
TGTGCCAGCAGCCATCTCGGGGACGAGCAGTACTTC
>NA|NA|TRBJ1-1|TRBV6-4
CASNSRGPNTEAFF
TGTGCCAGCAACTCAAGGGGACCGAACACTGAAGCTTTCTTT